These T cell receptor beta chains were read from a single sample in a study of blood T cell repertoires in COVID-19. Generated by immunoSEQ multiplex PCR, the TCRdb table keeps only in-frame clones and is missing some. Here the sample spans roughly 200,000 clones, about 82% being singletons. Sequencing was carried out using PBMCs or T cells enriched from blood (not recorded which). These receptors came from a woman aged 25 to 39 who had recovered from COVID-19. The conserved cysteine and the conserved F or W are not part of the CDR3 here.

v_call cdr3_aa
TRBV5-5 ASSLFPAGTDYGYT
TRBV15 ATSRGTSGNTGELF
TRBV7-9 ASSPTFGGVFYEQY
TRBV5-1 ASSLSAGGDYEQY
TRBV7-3 ASSPGQGLTYEQY
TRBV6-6 ASSLVEETGEQY
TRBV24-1 ATSDFLGGGETQY
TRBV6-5 ASIKAGANTGELF
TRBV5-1 ASSSSRDKYTGELF
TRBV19 ASSIEGSGTGELF
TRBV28 ASSSSDNYNEQF
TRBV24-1 ATSDHRQGTLSNQPQH
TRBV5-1 ASSWTSGSSDTQY
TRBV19 ASSIGRDYGYT
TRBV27 ASSFTGLGDTQY
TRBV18 ASSPSSKTYEQY
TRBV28 ASSPLRRGVYEQY
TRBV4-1 ASSQVGGGSSYNEQF
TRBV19 ASSSLAGDGDEQF
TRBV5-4 ASSLNSNYGYT
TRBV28 ASALFGGGGTEAF
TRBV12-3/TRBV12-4 ASTRTGLYGYT
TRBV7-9 ASSFGQGLGNTIY
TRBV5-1 ASSLEGTGGYT
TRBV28 ASRPRGSSYEQY
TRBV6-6 ASSRDRGRRNSPLH
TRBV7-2 ASSPRRGGETEAF
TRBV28 ASSPLTGVSTNEKLF
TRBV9 ASSARTSATTGELF
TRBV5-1 ASSLAEVAGADEQF
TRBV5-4 ASSSGTKTYEQY
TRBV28 ASSFGLALSSYNEQF
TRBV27 ASRRDSPSYEQY
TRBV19 ASSISLAETYEQY
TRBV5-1 ASSLYGTGTEDTEAF
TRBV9 ASSVVGGNTIY
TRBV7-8 ASSPDQGTQY
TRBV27 ASSPRTGVYHTEAF
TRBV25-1 ASSRQGSSGNTIY
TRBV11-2 ASSWKRGAPQY
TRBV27 ASSTRQGTGNTIY
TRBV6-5 ASLQGQETQY